The 3 T cell receptor beta chains given below trace back to one sample, sequenced in a study of cytomegalovirus exposure and HLA in healthy donors. Primers for the PCR totalled 60 Vbeta and 13 Jbeta. The data were produced by immunoSEQ multiplex PCR, yet TCRdb's version contains in-frame clones alone and is incomplete. The sample lists some 170,000 clones, 80% to 90% occurring once. Sequencing was done on a sample of PBMCs. The receptors derive from a woman aged 25-40 years in good health and CMV-seropositive.

This clone turned up a few times. This chain uses TRBV7-9 with TRBJ1-1, with TRBD1 as a possible D gene (5 bases). The V end was cut by 4 bases, the J end by 10 bases, with 16 bases between. CDR3 size: 13 residues. Germline V gene lookup returns CDR1 SEHNR and CDR2 FQNEAQ (reference sequence). The CDR3 is CASSWAGQGRAFF. The CDR3 coding sequence is TGTGCCAGCAGCTGGGCCGGCCAGGGAAGAGCTTTCTTT.

In this sample, this clone turned up a few times. The rearrangement links TRBV5-4 to TRBJ1-3; the D gene is possibly TRBD1 (5 bases). CDR1 and CDR2 from the germline V gene are SGHNT and YYREEE (reference sequence). CDR3 length equals 15 residues. Trimming left V 4 bases short and J 0 bases short, with 11 bases between. CDR3 nucleotides: TGTGCCAGCAGCCTAGACAGTCTCTCTGGAAACACCATATATTTT. It encodes CASSLDSLSGNTIYF. Based on the CDR3 plus reference TRBV5-4 and TRBJ1-3, the full variable domain is ETGVTQSPTHLIKTRGQQVTLRCSSQSGHNTVSWYQQALGQGPQFIFQYYREEENGRGNFPPRFSGLQFPNYSSELNVNALELDDSALYLCASSLDSLSGNTIYFGEGSWLTVV.

Note on this clone: The sample contains more than one DNA sequence encoding this CDR3. The CDR3 region has the DNA TGTGCCAGCAGCGTAGGCGGGAGCACTGAAGCTTTCTTT. Translation gives CASSVGGSTEAFF. This chain uses TRBV9 with TRBJ1-1, with D unresolved. CDR3 length: 13 amino acids. V was pared by 0 bases and J by 4 bases, with 7 bases between. Germline values: CDR1 SGDLS, CDR2 YYNGEE.